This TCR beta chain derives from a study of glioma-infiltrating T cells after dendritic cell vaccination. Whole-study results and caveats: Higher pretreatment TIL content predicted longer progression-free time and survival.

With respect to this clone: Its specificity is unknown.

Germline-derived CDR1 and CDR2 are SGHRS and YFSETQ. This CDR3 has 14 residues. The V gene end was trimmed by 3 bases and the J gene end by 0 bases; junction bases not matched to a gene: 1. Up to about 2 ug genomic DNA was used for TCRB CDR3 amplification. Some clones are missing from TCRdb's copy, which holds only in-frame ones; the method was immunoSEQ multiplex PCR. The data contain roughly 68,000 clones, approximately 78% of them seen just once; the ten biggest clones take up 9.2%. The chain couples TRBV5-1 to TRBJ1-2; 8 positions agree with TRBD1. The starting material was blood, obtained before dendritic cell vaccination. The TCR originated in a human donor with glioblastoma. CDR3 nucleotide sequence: TGCGCCAGCAGCTCGGACAGGGCTAACTATGGCTACACCTTC. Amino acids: CASSSDRANYGYTF. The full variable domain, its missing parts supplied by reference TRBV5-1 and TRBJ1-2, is KAGVTQTPRYLIKTRGQQVTLSCSPISGHRSVSWYQQTPGQGLQFLFEYFSETQRNKGNFPGRFSGRQFSNSRSEMNVSTLELGDSALYLCASSSDRANYGYTFGSGTRLTVV.